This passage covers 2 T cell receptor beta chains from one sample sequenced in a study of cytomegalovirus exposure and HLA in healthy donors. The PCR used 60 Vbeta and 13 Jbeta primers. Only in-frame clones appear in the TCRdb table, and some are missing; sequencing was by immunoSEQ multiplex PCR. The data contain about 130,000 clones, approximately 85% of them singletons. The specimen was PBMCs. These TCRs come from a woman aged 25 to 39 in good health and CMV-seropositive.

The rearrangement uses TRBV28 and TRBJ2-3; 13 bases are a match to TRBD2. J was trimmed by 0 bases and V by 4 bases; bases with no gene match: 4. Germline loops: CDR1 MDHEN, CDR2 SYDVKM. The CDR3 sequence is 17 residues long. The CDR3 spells CASSSGLAGSSTDTQYF. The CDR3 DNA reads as TGTGCCAGCAGTTCGGGACTAGCGGGATCTAGCACAGATACGCAGTATTTT.

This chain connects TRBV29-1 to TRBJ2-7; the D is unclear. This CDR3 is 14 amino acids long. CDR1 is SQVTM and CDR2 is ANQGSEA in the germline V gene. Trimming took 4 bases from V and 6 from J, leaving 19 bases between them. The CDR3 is CSVAPRSVGSEQYF. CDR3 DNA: TGCAGCGTTGCCCCGAGGAGCGTAGGATCCGAGCAGTACTTC.